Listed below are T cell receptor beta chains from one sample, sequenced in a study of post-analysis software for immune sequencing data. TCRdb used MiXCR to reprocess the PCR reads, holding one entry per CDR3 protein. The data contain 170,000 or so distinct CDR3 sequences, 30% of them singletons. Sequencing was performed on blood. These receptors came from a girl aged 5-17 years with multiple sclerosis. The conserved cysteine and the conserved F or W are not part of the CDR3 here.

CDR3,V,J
ASSLTPFARGIT,TRBV6-5,TRBJ1-2
SARPTGQGWASPQH,TRBV20-1,TRBJ1-5
ASSWDRVNSPLH,TRBV5-1,TRBJ1-6
ASSLPGSPRANEQF,TRBV27,TRBJ2-1
ASSQGPSTDTQY,TRBV3-1,TRBJ2-3
ASSSLAGATYEQY,TRBV7-9,TRBJ2-7
SARDPRGSGNEQY,TRBV20-1,TRBJ2-5
ASSQTLIRTGPPTQY,TRBV7-9,TRBJ2-3
ASSLYGSNEKLF,TRBV7-6,TRBJ1-4
ASSPQRTAFYGYT,TRBV6-5,TRBJ1-2
SARTRGRIDEQY,TRBV20-1,TRBJ2-5
ASSSGTGIYGYT,TRBV5-1,TRBJ1-2
ASSQVRSEKLF,TRBV4-1,TRBJ1-4
AGNPTGGAGGYT,TRBV7-2,TRBJ1-2
ASSLAPGQSSGANALT,TRBV5-1,TRBJ2-6
ASSQDSGRAF,TRBV4-1,TRBJ1-1